Shown below are 13 T cell receptor beta chains from a single sample sequenced in a study of identical twins listed by TCRdb under 2016. The library was produced with 5' RACE. Instrument on record: Illumina HiSeq 2000. TCRdb passed the public sequencing reads through fastp at Q25 and MiXCR, retaining productive beta sequences. When rows share a CDR3 protein, they turn into one entry using the most common DNA and genes. The sample profile shows approximately 630,000 distinct CDR3 sequences; just over 7% of them were found once. The biggest ten clones account for around 1.6% of the sample. These data were also filed under a second study, of yellow fever vaccine responses in identical twins.

The sequencing sample was made of PBMCs. The receptor set was obtained from a woman in her late teens or twenties in good health.

This clonotype was seen more than once but under ten times. The CDR3 DNA reads as TGTGCCAGCAGATGGGCAGGGGGCGGGTATGGCTACACCTTC. As protein: CASRWAGGGYGYTF. The chain is built from TRBV28 and TRBJ1-2; the match to TRBD1 covers 8 bases. Germline V gives CDR1 MDHEN, CDR2 SYDVKM. The length of the CDR3 is 14 residues. Losses at the gene ends were 6 bases for V and 5 bases for J; bases not matched to a gene: 8.

The chain links TRBV15 to TRBJ1-1; 8 nucleotides align to TRBD1. The V gene's germline CDR1 is LNHNV and CDR2 YYDKDF (reference sequence). This CDR3 is 15 amino acids long. The ends lost 6 bases at V and 4 bases at J; junction bases unmatched: 10. CDR3 sequence (DNA): TGTGCCACCAGGCCCGACAGGGGAGTTGGCACTGAAGCTTTCTTT. Protein: CATRPDRGVGTEAFF.

The J gene is TRBJ2-1, the V gene TRBV5-4, with D perhaps assigned TRBD1 or TRBD2 (5 bases each). Trimming removed 4 bases at V and 15 bases at J, with 14 bases between. Germline values: CDR1 SGHNT, CDR2 YYREEE (reference sequence). The CDR3 is 11 amino acids. The CDR3 loop reads CASSTRDHLFF. CDR3 DNA: TGTGCCAGCAGCACCCGGGACCATCTGTTCTTC.

The rearrangement joins TRBV5-1 to TRBJ2-7, with 10 bases fitting TRBD2. In germline, CDR1 is SGHRS, CDR2 YFSETQ. The CDR3 totals 14 residues. V dropped 3 bases and J dropped 4; count of bases not matched to a gene: 4. The CDR3 here is CASSSSGSRYEQYF. In DNA, the CDR3 is TGCGCCAGCAGCTCTAGCGGGAGTCGGTACGAGCAGTACTTC.

The chain employs TRBV5-1 and TRBJ2-5; the match to TRBD2 covers 11 bases. The CDR3 sequence is 18 residues long. The ends lost 0 bases at V and 1 base at J; junction bases unmatched: 8. CDR1 is SGHRS and CDR2 is YFSETQ in the germline V gene. CDR3 loop: CASSLGTTSGKFQETQYF. The CDR3 DNA follows: TGCGCCAGCAGCTTGGGAACGACTAGCGGGAAATTCCAAGAGACCCAGTACTTC.

The V call is TRBV2, the J call TRBJ2-1, with 9 bases identical to TRBD2. The CDR3 consists of 14 residues. Germline V CDR1 and CDR2: SNHLY, FYNNEI. J lost 7 bases, V lost 4 bases, and 5 bases had no gene match. The CDR3 DNA reads TGTGCCAGCAGTGGGGGACTAGCCAGAAATGAGCAGTTCTTC. It translates to CASSGGLARNEQFF.

This clonotype was counted many times. This rearrangement joins TRBV29-1 to TRBJ2-1, with TRBD1 matching over 7 bases. Germline-derived CDR1 and CDR2 are SQVTM and ANQGSEA. The CDR3 sequence is 16 residues long. Trimming at V came to 0 bases and at J to 6 bases, leaving 11 bases not matched to a gene. CDR3 sequence: CSVEDFAGGASNEQFF. DNA for the CDR3: TGCAGCGTTGAAGATTTCGCAGGGGGAGCGAGCAATGAGCAGTTCTTC.

There are a few counts of this clonotype. This chain connects TRBV6-1 to TRBJ2-5; 11 bases are shared with TRBD2. The germline V gene encodes CDR1 MNHNS and CDR2 SASEGT. The V segment lost 8 bases and the J segment 4 bases; nucleotides outside the gene matches: 15. This CDR3 region has 17 residues. CDR3 in DNA: TGTGCCAGCTCCGCCGGGACTAGCGGTCTACGAAGAGAGACCCAGTACTTC. Encoded protein: CASSAGTSGLRRETQYF.

V gene TRBV20-1 combines with J gene TRBJ2-1, with 7 bases that match TRBD1. Losses at the gene ends were 5 bases for V and 1 base for J; bases not matched to a gene: 2. The CDR3 sequence is 13 residues long. Per the germline V gene, CDR1 is DFQATT and CDR2 is SNEGSKA (reference sequence). CDR3 coding DNA: TGCAGTGCTGGGGGACAGTCCTACAATGAGCAGTTCTTC. Translated, it gives CSAGGQSYNEQFF.

This clonotype was detected many times. The CDR3 DNA reads as TGTGCCAGCAAAATCAACAGGGTCACTGAAGCTTTCTTT. Protein product: CASKINRVTEAFF. The chain is built from TRBV12-3 or TRBV12-4 and TRBJ1-1, with TRBD1 as a possible D gene (6 bases). V lost 7 bases and J lost 4, with 13 bases in between. The CDR3 loop spans 13 amino acids.

The rearrangement uses TRBV6-5 and TRBJ2-3, with 8 positions matching TRBD2. Germline trimming cut 2 bases from V and 4 bases from J; bases unmatched to any gene: 8. This CDR3 is 16 amino acids long. Germline lookup yields CDR1 MNHEY and CDR2 SVGAGI. CDR3 protein: CASSYPIAGNPDTQYF. The DNA for the CDR3 is TGTGCCAGCAGTTACCCAATAGCGGGGAACCCAGATACGCAGTATTTT.

V usage is TRBV11-2 and J usage is TRBJ1-4; D unclear. Trimming left V 0 bases short and J 11 bases short, with 16 bases between. Germline V gene lookup returns CDR1 SGHAT and CDR2 FQNNGV. The CDR3 runs to 15 residues. The CDR3 is CASSLDRGPNAKLFF. The CDR3 nucleotides are TGTGCCAGCAGCTTAGATCGCGGGCCCAATGCGAAACTGTTTTTT.

This clonotype has only a few counts. This chain uses TRBV28 with TRBJ1-2; 11 bases line up with TRBD1. The CDR3 length is 14 residues. The germline gives CDR1 MDHEN, CDR2 SYDVKM. V lost 6 bases and J lost 5; bases outside the gene matches: 5. The CDR3, as DNA: TGTGCCAGCAGGGAGGACAGGGGGCGTTATGGCTACACCTTC. As protein: CASREDRGRYGYTF.